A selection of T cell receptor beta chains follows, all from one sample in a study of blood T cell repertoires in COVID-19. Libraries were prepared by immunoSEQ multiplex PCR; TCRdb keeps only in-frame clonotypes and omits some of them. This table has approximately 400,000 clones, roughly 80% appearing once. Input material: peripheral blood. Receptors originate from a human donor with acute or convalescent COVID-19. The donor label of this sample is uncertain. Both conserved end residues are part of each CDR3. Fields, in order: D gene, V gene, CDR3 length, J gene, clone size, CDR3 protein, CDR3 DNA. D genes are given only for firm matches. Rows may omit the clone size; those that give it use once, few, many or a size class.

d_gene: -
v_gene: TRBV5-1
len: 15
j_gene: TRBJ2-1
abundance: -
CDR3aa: CASSPYLTNHNEQFF
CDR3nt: TGCGCCAGCAGCCCCTACCTGACTAATCACAATGAGCAGTTCTTC

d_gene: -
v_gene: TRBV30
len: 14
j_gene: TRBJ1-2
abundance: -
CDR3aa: CAGGPGSWVYGYTF
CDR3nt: TGTGCCGGGGGACCGGGGTCGTGGGTCTATGGCTACACCTTC

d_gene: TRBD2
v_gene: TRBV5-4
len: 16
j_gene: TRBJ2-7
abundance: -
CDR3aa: CASSPDPGLAGYEQYF
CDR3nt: TGTGCCAGCAGCCCGGACCCGGGACTAGCGGGCTACGAGCAGTACTTC

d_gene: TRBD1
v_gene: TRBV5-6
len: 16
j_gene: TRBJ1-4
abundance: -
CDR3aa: CASSFLDRGTNEKLFF
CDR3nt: TGTGCCAGCAGCTTCTTGGACAGGGGCACTAATGAAAAACTGTTTTTT

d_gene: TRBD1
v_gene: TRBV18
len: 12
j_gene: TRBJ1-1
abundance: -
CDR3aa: CASSPQQGEAFF
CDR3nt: TGTGCCAGCTCACCTCAACAGGGGGAAGCTTTCTTT

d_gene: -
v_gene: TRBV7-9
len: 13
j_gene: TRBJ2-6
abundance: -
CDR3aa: CASSRDGANVLTF
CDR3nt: TGTGCCAGCAGCCGGGATGGGGCCAACGTCCTGACTTTC

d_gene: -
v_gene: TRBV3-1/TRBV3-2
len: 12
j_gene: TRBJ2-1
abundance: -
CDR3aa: CASSPTGNEQFF
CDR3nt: TGTGCCAGCAGTCCTACTGGCAATGAGCAGTTCTTC

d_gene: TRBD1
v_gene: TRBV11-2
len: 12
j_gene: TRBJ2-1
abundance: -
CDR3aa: CASSWTGYEQFF
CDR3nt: TGTGCCAGCAGTTGGACAGGGTATGAGCAGTTCTTC

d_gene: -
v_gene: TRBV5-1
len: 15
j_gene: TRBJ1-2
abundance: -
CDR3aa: CASSLDASNYYGYTF
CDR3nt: TGCGCCAGCAGCTTGGATGCAAGCAACTATTATGGCTACACCTTC

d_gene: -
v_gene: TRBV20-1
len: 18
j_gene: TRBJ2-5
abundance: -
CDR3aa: CSASRGLDGTQVQETQYF
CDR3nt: TGCAGTGCTAGTAGGGGGCTCGACGGGACTCAAGTTCAAGAGACCCAGTACTTC

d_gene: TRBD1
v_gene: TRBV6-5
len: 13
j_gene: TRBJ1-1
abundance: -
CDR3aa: CASSLTGGREAFF
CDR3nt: TGTGCCAGCAGTCTGACAGGGGGCCGGGAAGCTTTCTTT

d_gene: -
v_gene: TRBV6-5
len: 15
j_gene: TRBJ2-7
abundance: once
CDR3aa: CASSYRMGDPYEQYF
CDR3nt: TGTGCCAGCAGTTACCGAATGGGAGACCCCTACGAGCAGTACTTC

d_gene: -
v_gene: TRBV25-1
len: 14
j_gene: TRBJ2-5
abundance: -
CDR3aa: CASSESRGGETQYF
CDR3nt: TGTGCCAGCAGTGAATCGAGAGGGGGAGAGACCCAGTACTTC

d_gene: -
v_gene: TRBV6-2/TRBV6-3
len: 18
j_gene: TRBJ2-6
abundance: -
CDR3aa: CASSLGLSGVSGANVLTF
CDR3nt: TGTGCCAGCAGTCTTGGCCTTTCAGGGGTCTCTGGGGCCAACGTCCTGACTTTC

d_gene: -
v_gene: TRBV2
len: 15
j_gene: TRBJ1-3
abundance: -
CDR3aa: CASRRTPYSGNTIYF
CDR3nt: TGTGCCAGCAGGAGGACACCCTACTCTGGAAACACCATATATTTT

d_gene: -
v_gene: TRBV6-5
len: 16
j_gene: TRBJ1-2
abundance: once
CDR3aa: CASSYSISRPNYGYTF
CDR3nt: TGTGCCAGCAGTTACTCGATTTCCAGGCCCAACTATGGCTACACCTTC

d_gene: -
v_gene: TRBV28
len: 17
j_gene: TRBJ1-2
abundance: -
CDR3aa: CASSPPRGGLNSPGYTF
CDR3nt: TGTGCCAGCAGCCCTCCGCGTGGTGGGCTGAACTCCCCTGGCTACACCTTC

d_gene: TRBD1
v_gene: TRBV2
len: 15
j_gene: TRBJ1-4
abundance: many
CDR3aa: CASRQGEGTNEKLFF
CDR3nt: TGTGCCAGCCGACAGGGGGAGGGCACTAATGAAAAACTGTTTTTT

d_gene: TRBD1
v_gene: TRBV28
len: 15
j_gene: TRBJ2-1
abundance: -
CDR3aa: CASSFNTGVPNEQFF
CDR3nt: TGTGCCAGCAGTTTCAATACAGGGGTCCCGAATGAGCAGTTCTTC

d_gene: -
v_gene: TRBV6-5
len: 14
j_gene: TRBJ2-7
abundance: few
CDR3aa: CASSKDSLSYEQYF
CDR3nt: TGTGCCAGCAGTAAGGACAGCCTCTCCTACGAGCAGTACTTC

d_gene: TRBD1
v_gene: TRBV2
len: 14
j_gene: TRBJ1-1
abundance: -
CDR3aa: CASRTGGTYTEAFF
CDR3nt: TGTGCCAGCCGGACAGGGGGGACCTACACTGAAGCTTTCTTT

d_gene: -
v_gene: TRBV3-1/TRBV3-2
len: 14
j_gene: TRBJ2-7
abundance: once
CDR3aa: CASSQMTDSYEQYF
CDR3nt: TGTGCCAGCAGCCAAATGACAGATTCCTACGAGCAGTACTTC

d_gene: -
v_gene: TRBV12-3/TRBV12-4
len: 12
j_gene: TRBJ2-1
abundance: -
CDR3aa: CASNNRDNEQFF
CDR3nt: TGTGCCAGCAATAACAGGGACAATGAGCAGTTCTTC

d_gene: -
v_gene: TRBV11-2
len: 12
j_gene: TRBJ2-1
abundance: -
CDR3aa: CASSLGSNEQFF
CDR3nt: TGTGCCAGCAGCTTAGGCAGCAATGAGCAGTTCTTC

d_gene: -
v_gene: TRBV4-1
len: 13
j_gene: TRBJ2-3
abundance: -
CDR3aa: CASSRTVADTQYF
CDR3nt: TGCGCCAGCAGTAGGACAGTCGCAGATACGCAGTATTTT

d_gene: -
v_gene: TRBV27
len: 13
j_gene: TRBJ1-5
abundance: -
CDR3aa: CASSPRVGQPQHF
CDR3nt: TGTGCCAGCAGTCCCAGGGTAGGGCAGCCCCAGCATTTT

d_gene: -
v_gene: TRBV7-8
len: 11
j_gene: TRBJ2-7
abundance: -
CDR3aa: CASSSLYEQYF
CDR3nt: TGTGCCAGCAGCTCCCTCTACGAGCAGTACTTC

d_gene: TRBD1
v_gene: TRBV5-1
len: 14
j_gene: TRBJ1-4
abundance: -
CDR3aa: CASSFGDRAGKLFF
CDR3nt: TGCGCCAGCAGCTTCGGGGACAGGGCCGGAAAACTGTTTTTT

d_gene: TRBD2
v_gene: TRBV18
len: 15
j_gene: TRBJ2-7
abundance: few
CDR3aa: CASSPPEAGAREQYF
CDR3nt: TGTGCCAGCTCACCACCGGAAGCGGGAGCGCGAGAGCAGTACTTC

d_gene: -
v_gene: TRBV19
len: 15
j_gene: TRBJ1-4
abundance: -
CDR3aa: CASSIWRPTNEKLFF
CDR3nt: TGTGCCAGTAGTATCTGGAGGCCAACTAATGAAAAACTGTTTTTT

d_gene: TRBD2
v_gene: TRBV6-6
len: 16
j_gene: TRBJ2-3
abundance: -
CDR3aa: CASRPRTGRGTDTQYF
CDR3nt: TGTGCCAGCAGACCCCGGACCGGGAGGGGCACAGATACGCAGTATTTT

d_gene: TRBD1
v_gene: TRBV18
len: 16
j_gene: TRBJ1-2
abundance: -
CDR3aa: CASSGQAYSSNYGYTF
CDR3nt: TGTGCCAGCTCAGGACAGGCCTATTCCTCTAACTATGGCTACACCTTC

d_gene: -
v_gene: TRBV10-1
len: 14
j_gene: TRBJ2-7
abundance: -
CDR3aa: CASSESHLAGEQYF
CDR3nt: TGCGCCAGCAGTGAGTCCCACCTGGCGGGCGAGCAGTACTTC

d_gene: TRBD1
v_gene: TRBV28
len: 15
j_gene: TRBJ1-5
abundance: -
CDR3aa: CASSLWGTGNQPQHF
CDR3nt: TGTGCCAGCAGTTTATGGGGGACAGGGAATCAGCCCCAGCATTTT

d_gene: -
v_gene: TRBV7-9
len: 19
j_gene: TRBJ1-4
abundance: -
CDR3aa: CASSRSGGSSPGANEKLFF
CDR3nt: TGTGCCAGCAGTCGTTCGGGGGGCTCAAGTCCTGGTGCTAATGAAAAACTGTTTTTT

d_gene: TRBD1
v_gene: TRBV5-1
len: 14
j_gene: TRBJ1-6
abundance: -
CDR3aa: CASSLTGANSPLHF
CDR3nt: TGCGCCAGCAGCTTAACAGGGGCGAATTCACCCCTCCACTTT

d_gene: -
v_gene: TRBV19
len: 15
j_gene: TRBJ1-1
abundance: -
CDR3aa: CASSMDDGGRPEAFF
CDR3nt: TGTGCCAGTAGTATGGACGACGGAGGTAGACCTGAAGCTTTCTTT

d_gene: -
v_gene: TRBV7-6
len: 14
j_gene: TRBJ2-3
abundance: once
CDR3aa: CASSFGLARDTQYF
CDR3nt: TGTGCCAGCAGCTTTGGTCTAGCTAGGGATACGCAGTATTTT

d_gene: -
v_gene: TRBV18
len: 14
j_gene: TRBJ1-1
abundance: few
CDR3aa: CASSPVQGNTEAFF
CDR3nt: TGTGCCAGCTCACCGGTTCAGGGGAACACTGAAGCTTTCTTT

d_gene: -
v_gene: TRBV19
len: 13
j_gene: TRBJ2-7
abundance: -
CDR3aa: CASSRGRGYEQYF
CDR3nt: TGTGCCAGTAGCAGAGGACGGGGGTACGAGCAGTACTTC

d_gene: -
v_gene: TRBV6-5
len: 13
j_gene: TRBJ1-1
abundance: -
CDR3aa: CASSYYKNTEAFF
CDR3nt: TGTGCCAGCAGTTACTATAAGAACACTGAAGCTTTCTTT

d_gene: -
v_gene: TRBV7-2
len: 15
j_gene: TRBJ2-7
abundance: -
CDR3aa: CASSLGPTRNYEQYF
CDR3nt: TGTGCCAGCAGCTTAGGCCCCACGAGGAACTACGAGCAGTACTTC

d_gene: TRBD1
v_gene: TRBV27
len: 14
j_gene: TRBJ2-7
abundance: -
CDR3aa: CASSFGDSTYEQYF
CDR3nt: TGTGCCAGCAGTTTCGGGGACAGCACCTACGAGCAGTACTTC

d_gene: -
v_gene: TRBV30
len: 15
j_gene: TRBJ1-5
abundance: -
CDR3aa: CAWSVEGLSNQPQHF
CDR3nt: TGTGCCTGGAGTGTTGAGGGCCTAAGCAATCAGCCCCAGCATTTT

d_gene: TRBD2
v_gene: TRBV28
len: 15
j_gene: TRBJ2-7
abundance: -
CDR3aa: CASSPGTSGTYEQYF
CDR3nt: TGTGCCAGCAGCCCCGGGACTAGCGGCACCTACGAGCAGTACTTC

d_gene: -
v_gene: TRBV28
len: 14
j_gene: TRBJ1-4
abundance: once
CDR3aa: CASSFGRVNEKLFF
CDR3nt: TGTGCCAGCAGTTTTGGGAGGGTTAATGAAAAACTGTTTTTT